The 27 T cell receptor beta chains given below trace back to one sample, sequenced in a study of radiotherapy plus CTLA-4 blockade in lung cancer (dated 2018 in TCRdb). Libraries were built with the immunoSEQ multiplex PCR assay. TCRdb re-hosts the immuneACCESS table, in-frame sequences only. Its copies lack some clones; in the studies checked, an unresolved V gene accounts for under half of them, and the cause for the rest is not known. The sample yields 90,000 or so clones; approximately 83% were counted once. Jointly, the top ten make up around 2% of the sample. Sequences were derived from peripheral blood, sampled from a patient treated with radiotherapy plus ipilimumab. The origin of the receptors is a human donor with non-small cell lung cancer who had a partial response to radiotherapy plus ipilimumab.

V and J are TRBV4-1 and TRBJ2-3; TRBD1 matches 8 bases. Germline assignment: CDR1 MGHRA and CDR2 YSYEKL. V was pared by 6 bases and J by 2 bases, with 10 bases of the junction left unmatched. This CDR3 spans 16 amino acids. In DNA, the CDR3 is TGCGCCAGCAGTCTCGAGTGGACAGGGCTCACAGATACGCAGTATTTT. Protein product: CASSLEWTGLTDTQYF.

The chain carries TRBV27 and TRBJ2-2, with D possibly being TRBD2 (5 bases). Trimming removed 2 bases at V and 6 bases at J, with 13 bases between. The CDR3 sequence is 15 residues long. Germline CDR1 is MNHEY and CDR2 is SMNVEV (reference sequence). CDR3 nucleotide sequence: TGTGCCAGCAGTTTAAAAGTCCGGGGTGCCGGGGAGCTGTTTTTT. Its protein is CASSLKVRGAGELFF.

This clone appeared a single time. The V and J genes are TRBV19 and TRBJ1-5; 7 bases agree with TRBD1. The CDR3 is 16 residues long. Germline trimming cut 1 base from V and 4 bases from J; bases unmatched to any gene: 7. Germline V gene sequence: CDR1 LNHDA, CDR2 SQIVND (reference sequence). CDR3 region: CASSIVGTAHNQPQHF. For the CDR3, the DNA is TGTGCCAGTAGTATAGTCGGGACAGCACATAATCAGCCCCAGCATTTT.

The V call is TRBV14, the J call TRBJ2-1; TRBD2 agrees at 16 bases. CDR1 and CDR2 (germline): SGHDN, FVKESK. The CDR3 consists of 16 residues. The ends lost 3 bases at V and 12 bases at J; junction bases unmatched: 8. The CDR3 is CASSHRGTSGRAGQFF. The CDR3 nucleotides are TGTGCCAGCAGCCACCGCGGGACTAGCGGGAGGGCGGGGCAGTTCTTC. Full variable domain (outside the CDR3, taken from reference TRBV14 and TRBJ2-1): EAGVTQFPSHSVIEKGQTVTLRCDPISGHDNLYWYRRVMGKEIKFLLHFVKESKQDESGMPNNRFLAERTGGTYSTLKVQPAELEDSGVYFCASSHRGTSGRAGQFFGPGTRLTVL.

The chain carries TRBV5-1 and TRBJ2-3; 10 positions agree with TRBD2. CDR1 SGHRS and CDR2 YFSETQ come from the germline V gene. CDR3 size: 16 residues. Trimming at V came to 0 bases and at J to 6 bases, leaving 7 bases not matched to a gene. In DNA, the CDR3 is TGCGCCAGCAGCTTGGAAGCGGGAGGGCTATGGGATACGCAGTATTTT. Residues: CASSLEAGGLWDTQYF.

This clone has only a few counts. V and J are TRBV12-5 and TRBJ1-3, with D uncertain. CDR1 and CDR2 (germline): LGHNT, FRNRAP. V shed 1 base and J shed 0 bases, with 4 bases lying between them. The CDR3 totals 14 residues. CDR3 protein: CASGLDYSGNTIYF. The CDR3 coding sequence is TGTGCTAGTGGTTTGGACTACTCTGGAAACACCATATATTTT.

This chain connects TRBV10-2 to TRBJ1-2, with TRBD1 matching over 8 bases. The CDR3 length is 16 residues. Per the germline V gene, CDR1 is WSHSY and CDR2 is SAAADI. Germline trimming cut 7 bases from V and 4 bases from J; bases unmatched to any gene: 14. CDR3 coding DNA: TGCGCCAGCAATTCGGGACAGGCGAACTTAGGCTATGGCTACACCTTC. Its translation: CASNSGQANLGYGYTF.

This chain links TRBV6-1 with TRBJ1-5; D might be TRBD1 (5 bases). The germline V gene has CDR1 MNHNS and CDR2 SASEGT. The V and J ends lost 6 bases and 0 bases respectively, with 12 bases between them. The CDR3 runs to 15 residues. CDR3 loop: CASRLEGNSNQPQHF. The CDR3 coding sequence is TGTGCCAGCAGGTTGGAGGGGAATAGCAATCAGCCCCAGCATTTT.

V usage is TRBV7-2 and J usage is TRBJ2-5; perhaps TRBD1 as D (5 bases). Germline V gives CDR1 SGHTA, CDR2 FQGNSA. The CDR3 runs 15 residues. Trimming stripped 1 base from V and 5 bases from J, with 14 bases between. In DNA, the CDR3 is TGTGCCAGCAGCTTAGAGGCAGGGATCGGCGAGACCCAGTACTTC. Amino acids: CASSLEAGIGETQYF.

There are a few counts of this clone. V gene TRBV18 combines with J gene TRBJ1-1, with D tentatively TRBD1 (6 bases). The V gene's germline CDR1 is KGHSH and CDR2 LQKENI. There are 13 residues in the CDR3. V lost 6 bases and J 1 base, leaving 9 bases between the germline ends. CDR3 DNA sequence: TGTGCCAGCTCCCCGACAGGGAACACTGAAGCTTTCTTT. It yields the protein CASSPTGNTEAFF.

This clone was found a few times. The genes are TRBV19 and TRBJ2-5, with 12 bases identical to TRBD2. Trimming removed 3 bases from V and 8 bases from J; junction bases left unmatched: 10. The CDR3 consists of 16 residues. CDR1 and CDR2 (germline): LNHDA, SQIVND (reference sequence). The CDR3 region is CASSIRPSGRGATQYF. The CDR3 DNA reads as TGTGCCAGTAGTATTCGGCCTAGCGGGAGGGGTGCCACCCAGTACTTC.

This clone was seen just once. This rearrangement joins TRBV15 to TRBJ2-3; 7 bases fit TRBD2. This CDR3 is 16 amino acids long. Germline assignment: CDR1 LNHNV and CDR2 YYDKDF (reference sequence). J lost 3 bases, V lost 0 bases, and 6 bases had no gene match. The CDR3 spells CATSRDSDGGTDTQYF. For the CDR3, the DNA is TGTGCCACCAGCAGAGATTCGGACGGGGGGACAGATACGCAGTATTTT.

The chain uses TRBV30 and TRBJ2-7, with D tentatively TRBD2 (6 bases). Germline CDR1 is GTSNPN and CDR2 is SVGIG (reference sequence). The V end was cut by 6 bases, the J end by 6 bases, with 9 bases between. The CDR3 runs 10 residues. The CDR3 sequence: CACHGSEQYF. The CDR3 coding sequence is TGTGCCTGCCACGGGAGCGAGCAGTACTTC.

CDR3 protein: CASSYSGSYNEQFF. In DNA, the CDR3 is TGTGCCAGCAGTTACAGCGGGTCCTACAATGAGCAGTTCTTC. This chain uses TRBV28 with TRBJ2-1, with D maybe TRBD2 (6 bases). V lost 4 bases, J lost 1 base, and 8 bases lay in between. The germline V gene encodes CDR1 MDHEN and CDR2 SYDVKM. The CDR3 contains 14 residues.

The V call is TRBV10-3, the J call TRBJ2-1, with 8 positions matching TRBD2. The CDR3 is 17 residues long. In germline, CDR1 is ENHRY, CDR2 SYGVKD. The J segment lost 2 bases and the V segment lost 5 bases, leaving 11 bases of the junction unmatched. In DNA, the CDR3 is TGTGCCATCAGTTTCCTCTCTGGGCGGGAGGCCTACAATGAGCAGTTCTTC. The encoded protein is CAISFLSGREAYNEQFF.

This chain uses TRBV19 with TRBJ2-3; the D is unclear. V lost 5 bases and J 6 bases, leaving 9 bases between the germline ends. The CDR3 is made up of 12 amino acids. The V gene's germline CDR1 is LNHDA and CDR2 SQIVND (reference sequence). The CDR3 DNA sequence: TGTGCCAGTAGTCTCTCGGTGGATACGCAGTATTTT. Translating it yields CASSLSVDTQYF.

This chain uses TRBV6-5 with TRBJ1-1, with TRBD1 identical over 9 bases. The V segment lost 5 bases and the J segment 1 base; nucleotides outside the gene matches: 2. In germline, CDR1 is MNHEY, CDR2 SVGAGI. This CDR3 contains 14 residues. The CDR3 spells CASSLTGGNTEAFF. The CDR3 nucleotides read TGTGCCAGCAGTCTGACAGGGGGGAACACTGAAGCTTTCTTT.

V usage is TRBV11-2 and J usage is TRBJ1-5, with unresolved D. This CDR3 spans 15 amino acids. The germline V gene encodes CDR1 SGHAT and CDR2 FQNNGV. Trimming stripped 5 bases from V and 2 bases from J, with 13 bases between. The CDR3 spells CASSPQGGRNQPQHF. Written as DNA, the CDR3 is TGTGCCAGCAGCCCCCAAGGAGGTCGCAATCAGCCCCAGCATTTT.

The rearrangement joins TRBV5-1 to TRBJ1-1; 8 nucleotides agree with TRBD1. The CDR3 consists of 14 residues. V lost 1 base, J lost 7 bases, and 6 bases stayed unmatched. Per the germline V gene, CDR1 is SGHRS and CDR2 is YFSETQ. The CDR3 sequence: CASSLIGTGNEAFF. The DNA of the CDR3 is TGCGCCAGCAGCTTGATAGGGACAGGTAATGAAGCTTTCTTT.

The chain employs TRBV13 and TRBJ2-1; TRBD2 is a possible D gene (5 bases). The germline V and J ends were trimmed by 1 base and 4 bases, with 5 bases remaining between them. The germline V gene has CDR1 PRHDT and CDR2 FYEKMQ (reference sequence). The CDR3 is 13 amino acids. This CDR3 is CASSLERYNEQFF. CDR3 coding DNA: TGTGCCAGCAGCTTAGAGCGGTACAATGAGCAGTTCTTC.

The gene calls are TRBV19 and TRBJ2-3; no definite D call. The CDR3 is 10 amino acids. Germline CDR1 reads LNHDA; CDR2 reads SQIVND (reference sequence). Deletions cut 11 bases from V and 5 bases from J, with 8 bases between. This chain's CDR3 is CAAGGDTQYF. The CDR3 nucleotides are TGTGCCGCAGGTGGAGATACGCAGTATTTT.

The chain's CDR3 is CASSLVDWTVFQDTQYF. For the CDR3, the DNA is TGTGCCAGCAGCTTGGTTGATTGGACAGTATTTCAAGATACGCAGTATTTT. The J gene is TRBJ2-3, the V gene TRBV5-6; TRBD1 might be the D (6 bases). Germline-derived CDR1 and CDR2 are SGHDT and YYEEEE. The ends were cut back, 0 bases at V and 5 bases at J, with 19 bases in the middle. The length of the CDR3 is 17 residues. Variable domain in full (rest from reference TRBV5-6 and TRBJ2-3): DAGVTQSPTHLIKTRGQQVTLRCSPKSGHDTVSWYQQALGQGPQFIFQYYEEEERQRGNFPDRFSGHQFPNYSSELNVNALLLGDSALYLCASSLVDWTVFQDTQYFGPGTRLTVL.

CDR3 sequence: CSVDRPRGYTEAFF. The CDR3 DNA follows: TGCAGCGTTGACCGACCCAGGGGGTACACTGAAGCTTTCTTT. V is TRBV29-1 and J is TRBJ1-1, with TRBD1 matching over 7 bases. The germline V gene encodes CDR1 SQVTM and CDR2 ANQGSEA. The trim removed 3 bases at V and 3 bases at J, leaving 7 bases unmatched. The CDR3 has 14 residues.

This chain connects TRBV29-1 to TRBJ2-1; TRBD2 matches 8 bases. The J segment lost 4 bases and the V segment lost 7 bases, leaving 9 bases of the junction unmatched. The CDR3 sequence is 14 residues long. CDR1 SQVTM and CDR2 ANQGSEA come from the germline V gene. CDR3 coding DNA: TGCAGCGCCCTTAGCGGGAATGGGTACAATGAGCAGTTCTTC. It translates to CSALSGNGYNEQFF.

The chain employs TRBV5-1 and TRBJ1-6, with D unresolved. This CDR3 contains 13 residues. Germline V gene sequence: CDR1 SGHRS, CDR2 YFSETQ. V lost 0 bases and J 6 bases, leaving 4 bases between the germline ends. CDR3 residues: CASSLDSNSPLHF. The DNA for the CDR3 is TGCGCCAGCAGCTTGGACAGTAATTCACCCCTCCACTTT.

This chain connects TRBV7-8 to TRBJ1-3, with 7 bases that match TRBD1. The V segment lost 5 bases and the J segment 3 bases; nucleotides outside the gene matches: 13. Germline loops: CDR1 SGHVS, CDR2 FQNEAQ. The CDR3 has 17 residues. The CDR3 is CASSTIRQGIGGNTIYF. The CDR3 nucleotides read TGTGCCAGCAGCACGATCAGACAGGGAATTGGTGGAAACACCATATATTTT.

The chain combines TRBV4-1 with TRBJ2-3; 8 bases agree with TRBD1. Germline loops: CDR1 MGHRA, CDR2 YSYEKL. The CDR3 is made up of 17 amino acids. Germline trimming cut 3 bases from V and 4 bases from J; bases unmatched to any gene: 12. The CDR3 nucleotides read TGCGCCAGCAGCCAGAACGCAGGGGGCTCAATCGCAGATACGCAGTATTTT. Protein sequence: CASSQNAGGSIADTQYF.